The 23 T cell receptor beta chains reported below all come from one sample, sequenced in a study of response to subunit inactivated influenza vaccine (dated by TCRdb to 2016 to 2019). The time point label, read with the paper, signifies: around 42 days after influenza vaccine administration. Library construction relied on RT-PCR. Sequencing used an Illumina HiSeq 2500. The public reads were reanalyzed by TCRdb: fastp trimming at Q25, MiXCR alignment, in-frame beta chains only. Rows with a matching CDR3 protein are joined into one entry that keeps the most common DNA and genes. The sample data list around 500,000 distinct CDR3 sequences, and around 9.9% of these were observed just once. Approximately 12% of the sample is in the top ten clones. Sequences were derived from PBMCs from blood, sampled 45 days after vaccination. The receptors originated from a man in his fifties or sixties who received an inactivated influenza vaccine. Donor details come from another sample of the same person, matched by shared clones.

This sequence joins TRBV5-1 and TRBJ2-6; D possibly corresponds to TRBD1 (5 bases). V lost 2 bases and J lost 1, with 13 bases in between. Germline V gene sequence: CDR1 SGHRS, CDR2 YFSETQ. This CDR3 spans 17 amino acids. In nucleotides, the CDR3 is TGCGCCAGCAGCTTAAATCCAACAGGATCTGGGGCCAACGTCCTGACTTTC. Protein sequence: CASSLNPTGSGANVLTF.

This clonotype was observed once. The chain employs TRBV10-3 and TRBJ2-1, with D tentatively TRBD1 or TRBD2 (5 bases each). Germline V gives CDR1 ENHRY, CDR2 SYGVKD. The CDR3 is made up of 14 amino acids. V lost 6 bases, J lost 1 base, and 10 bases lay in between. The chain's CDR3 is CAIRPGPSYNEQFF. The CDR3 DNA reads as TGTGCCATCAGACCGGGACCTTCCTACAATGAGCAGTTCTTC.

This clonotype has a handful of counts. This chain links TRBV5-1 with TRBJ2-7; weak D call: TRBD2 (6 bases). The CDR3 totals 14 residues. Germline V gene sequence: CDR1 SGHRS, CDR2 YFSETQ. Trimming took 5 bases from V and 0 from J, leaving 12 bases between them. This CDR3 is CASRGGVSSYEQYF. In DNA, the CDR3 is TGCGCCAGCAGAGGCGGGGTTAGCTCCTACGAGCAGTACTTC.

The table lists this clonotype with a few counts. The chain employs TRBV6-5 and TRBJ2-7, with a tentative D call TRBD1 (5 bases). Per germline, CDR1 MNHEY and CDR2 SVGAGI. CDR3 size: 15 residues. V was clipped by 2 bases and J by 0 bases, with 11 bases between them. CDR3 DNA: TGTGCCAGCAGTTACGCCTCGGACACCTCCTACGAGCAGTACTTC. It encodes CASSYASDTSYEQYF.

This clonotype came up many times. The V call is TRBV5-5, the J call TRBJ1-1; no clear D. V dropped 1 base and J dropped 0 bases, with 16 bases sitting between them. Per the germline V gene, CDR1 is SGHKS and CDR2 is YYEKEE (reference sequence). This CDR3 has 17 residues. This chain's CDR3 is CASSLQGLGGLNTEAFF. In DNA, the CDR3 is TGTGCCAGCAGCTTGCAAGGTTTGGGTGGGCTGAACACTGAAGCTTTCTTT.

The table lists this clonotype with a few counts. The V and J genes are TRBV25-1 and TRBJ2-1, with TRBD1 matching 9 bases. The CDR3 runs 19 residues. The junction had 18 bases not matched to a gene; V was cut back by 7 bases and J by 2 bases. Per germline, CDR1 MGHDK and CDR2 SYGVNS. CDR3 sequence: CASTPNRPLGQGPYNEQFF. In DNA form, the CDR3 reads TGTGCCAGCACCCCGAATAGGCCGTTGGGACAGGGCCCCTACAATGAGCAGTTCTTC.

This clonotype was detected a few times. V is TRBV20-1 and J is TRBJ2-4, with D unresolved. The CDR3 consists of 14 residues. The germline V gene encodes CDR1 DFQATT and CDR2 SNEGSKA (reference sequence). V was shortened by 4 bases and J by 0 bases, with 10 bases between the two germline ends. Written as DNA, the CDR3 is TGCAGTGCTATTACGCCTATAGCCAAAAACATTCAGTACTTC. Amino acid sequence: CSAITPIAKNIQYF.

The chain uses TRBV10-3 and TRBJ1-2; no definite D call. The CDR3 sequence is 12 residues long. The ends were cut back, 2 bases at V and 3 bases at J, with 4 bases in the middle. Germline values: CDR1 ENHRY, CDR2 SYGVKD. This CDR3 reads CAISEGDYGYTF. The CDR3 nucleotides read TGTGCCATCAGTGAGGGCGACTATGGCTACACCTTC.

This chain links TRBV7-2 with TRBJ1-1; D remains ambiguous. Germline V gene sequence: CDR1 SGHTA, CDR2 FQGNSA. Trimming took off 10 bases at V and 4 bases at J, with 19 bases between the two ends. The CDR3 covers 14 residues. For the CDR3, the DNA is TGTGCCATGGGCCCTGGGCTCCTGTGCACTGAAGCTTTCTTT. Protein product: CAMGPGLLCTEAFF.

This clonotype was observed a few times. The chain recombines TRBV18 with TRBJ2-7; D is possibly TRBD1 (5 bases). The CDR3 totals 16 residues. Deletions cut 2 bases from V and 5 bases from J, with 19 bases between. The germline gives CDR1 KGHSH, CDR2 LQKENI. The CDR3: CASSPKGENSLHEQYF. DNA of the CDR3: TGTGCCAGCTCACCAAAAGGGGAAAATAGCCTCCACGAGCAGTACTTC. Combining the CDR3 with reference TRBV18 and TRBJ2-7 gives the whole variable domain NAGVMQNPRHLVRRRGQEARLRCSPMKGHSHVYWYRQLPEEGLKFMVYLQKENIIDESGMPKERFSAEFPKEGPSILRIQQVVRGDSAAYFCASSPKGENSLHEQYFGPGTRLTVT.

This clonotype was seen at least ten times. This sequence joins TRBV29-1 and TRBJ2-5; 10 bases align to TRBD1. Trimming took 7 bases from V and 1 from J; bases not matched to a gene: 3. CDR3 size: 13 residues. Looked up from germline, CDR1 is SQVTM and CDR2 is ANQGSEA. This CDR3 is CSDRTGGQETQYF. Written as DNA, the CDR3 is TGCAGCGACAGGACAGGGGGCCAAGAGACCCAGTACTTC.

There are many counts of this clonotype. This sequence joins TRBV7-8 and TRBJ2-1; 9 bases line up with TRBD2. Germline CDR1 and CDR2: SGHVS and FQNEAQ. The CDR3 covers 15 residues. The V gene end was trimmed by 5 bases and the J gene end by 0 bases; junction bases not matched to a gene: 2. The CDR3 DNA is TGTGCCAGCAGCGTTAGCGGGAGCTCCTACAATGAGCAGTTCTTC. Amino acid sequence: CASSVSGSSYNEQFF.

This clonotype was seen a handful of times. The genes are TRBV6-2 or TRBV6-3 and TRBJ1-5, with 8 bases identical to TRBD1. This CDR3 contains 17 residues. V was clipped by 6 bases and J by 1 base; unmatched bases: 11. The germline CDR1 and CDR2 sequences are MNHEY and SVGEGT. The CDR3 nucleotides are TGTGCCAGCAGCCCACCGACAGGGGAGGGAAGCAATCAGCCCCAGCATTTT. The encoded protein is CASSPPTGEGSNQPQHF.

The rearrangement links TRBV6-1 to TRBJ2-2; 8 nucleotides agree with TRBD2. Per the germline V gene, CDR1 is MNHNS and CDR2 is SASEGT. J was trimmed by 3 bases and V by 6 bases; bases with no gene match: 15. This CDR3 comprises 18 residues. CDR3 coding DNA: TGTGCCAGCAGGCCAGGGCGGACGGGAGGGCCGGACACCGGGGAGCTGTTTTTT. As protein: CASRPGRTGGPDTGELFF.

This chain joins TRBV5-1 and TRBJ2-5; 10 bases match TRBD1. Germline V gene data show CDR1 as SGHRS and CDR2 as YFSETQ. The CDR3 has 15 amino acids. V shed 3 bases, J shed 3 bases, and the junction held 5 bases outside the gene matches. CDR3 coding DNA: TGCGCCAGCAGCTGGGGACAGGGGAGTAAAGAGACCCAGTACTTC. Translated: CASSWGQGSKETQYF.

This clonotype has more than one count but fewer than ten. CDR3 nucleotide sequence: TGCAGTGCTAGAGATTTTGCGGGCACCGGGGAGCTGTTTTTT. This codes for CSARDFAGTGELFF. The chain links TRBV20-1 to TRBJ2-2; the D gene is possibly TRBD2 (5 bases). The CDR3 is 14 residues long. Trimming took 0 bases from V and 4 from J, leaving 9 bases between them. Germline CDR1 reads DFQATT; CDR2 reads SNEGSKA (reference sequence).

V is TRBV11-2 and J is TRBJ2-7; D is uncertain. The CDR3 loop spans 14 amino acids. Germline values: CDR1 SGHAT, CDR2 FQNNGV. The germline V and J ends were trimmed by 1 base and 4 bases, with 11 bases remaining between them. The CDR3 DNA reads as TGTGCCAGCAGCTTAGGGCCTTGGGGATACGAGCAGTACTTC. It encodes CASSLGPWGYEQYF.

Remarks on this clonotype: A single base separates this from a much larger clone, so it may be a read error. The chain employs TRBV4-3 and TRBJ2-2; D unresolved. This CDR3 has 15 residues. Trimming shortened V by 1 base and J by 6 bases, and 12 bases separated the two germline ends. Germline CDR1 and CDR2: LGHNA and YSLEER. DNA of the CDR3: TGCGCCAGCAGCCAAGGATATGGGGTCGCCGGGGAGCTGTTTTTT. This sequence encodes CASSQGYGVAGELFF.

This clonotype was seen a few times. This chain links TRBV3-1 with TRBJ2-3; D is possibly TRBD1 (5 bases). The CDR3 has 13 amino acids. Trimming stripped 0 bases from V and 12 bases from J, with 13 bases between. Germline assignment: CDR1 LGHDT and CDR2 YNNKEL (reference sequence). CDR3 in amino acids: CASSQEGRRLQYF. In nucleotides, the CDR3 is TGTGCCAGCAGCCAAGAGGGGCGGCGGCTCCAGTATTTT.

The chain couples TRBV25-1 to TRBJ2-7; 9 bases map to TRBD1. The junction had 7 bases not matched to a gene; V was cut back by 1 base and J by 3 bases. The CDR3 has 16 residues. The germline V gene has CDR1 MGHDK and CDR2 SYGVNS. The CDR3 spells CASSESWTGAIYEQYF. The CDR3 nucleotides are TGTGCCAGCAGTGAATCCTGGACAGGGGCGATCTACGAGCAGTACTTC.

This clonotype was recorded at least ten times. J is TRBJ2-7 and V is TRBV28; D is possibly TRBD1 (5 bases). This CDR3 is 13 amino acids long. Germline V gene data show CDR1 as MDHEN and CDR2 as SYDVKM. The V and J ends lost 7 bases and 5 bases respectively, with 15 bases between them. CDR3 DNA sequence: TGTGCCAGCAAAGTGCCAGGGTCCCACGAGCAGTACTTC. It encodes CASKVPGSHEQYF.

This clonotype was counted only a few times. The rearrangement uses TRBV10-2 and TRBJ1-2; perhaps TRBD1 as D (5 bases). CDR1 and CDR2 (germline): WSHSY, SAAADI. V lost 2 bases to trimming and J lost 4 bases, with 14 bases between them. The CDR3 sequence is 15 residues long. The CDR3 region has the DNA TGCGCCAGCAGTGAGCAGGGAACCGGGGCCTATGGCTACACCTTC. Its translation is CASSEQGTGAYGYTF.

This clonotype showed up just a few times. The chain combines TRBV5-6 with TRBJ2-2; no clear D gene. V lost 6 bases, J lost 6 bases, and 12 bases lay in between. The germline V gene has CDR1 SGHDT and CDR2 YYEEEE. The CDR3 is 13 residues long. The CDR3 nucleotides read TGTGCCAGCACTCTGGTTGCTTCCGGGGAGCTGTTTTTT. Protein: CASTLVASGELFF.